The rows below give T cell receptor beta chains drawn from one sample of a study of T-cell reconstitution after alpha-beta-depleted transplantation in children. A single record per CDR3 protein comes from TCRdb applying MiXCR to the PCR reads. The data hold roughly 790,000 distinct CDR3 sequences, with about 16% observed a single time. This material consisted of PBMCs, mostly from graft donor cells, taken 360 days after TCRalphabeta/CD19-depleted stem cell transplant. These receptor sequences come from a male patient younger than 18 who had a stem cell transplant for acute lymphoblastic leukemia, so the T cells may come from the graft donor. CDR3s include the opening cysteine and the closing phenylalanine or tryptophan.

V	J	CDR3
TRBV6-5	TRBJ1-2	CASSSDRDYGYTF
TRBV15	TRBJ1-3	CATSRARGGSSGNTIYF
TRBV7-9	TRBJ2-3	CASSLGRGSTDTQYF
TRBV11-2	TRBJ2-1	CASSLERSSSYNEQFF
TRBV5-6	TRBJ2-1	CASSLGHSSYNEQFF
TRBV7-2	TRBJ2-5	CASSSTGVATQYF
TRBV5-1	TRBJ2-2	CASSLGDANTGELFF
TRBV15	TRBJ2-1	CATSSSGVPGWEQFF
TRBV7-3	TRBJ2-3	CASSADLITDTQYF
TRBV12-3/TRBV12-4	TRBJ2-7	CASSPGLDYYYEQYF
TRBV20-1	TRBJ1-5	CSAGQGAMDQPQHF
TRBV5-1	TRBJ2-5	CASSLSVGGLAQETQYF
TRBV7-9	TRBJ2-7	CASSPKSYTPGYEQYF
TRBV29-1	TRBJ1-1	CSVLDGNTEAFF
TRBV15	TRBJ2-1	CATSRGRERENEQFF
TRBV27	TRBJ1-6	CASSPLGPQGAGNSPLHF
TRBV6-6	TRBJ1-1	CASSYQNTEAFF
TRBV5-1	TRBJ2-7	CASSWGGEYEQYF
TRBV9	TRBJ2-1	CASSAGTRSYNEQFF
TRBV14	TRBJ2-5	CASSHWTGSQETQYF
TRBV5-1	TRBJ1-4	CASRGGQGNEKLFF
TRBV5-1	TRBJ1-1	CASREAFRGANTEAFF
TRBV29-1	TRBJ2-5	CSADPGAVSRRSQYF
TRBV29-1	TRBJ2-3	CSLGVSGTDTQYF
TRBV29-1	TRBJ2-5	CSVDGLAGEYQETQYF
TRBV5-1	TRBJ2-1	CASSITSGAGPVRF
TRBV14	TRBJ2-1	CASSLDRGLNNEQFF